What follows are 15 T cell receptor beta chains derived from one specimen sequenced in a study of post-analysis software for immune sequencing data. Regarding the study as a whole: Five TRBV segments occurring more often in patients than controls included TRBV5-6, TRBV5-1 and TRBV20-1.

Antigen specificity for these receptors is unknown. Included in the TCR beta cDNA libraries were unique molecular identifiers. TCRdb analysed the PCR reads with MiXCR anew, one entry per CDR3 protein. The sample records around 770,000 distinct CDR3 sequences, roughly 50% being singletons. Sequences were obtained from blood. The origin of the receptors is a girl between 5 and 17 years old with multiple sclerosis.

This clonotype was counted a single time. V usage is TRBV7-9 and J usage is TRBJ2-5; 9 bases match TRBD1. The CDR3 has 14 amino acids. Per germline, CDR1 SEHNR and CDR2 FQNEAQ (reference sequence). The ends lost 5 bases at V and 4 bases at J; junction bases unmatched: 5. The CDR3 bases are TGTGCCAGCAGCCAACAGGGGGCTGGAGAGACCCAGTACTTC. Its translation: CASSQQGAGETQYF.

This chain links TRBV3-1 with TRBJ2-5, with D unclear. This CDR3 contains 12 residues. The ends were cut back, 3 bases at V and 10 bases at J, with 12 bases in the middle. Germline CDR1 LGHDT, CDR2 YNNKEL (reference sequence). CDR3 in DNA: TGTGCCAGCAGCCAGAGTTGGTCATACCAGTACTTC. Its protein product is CASSQSWSYQYF.

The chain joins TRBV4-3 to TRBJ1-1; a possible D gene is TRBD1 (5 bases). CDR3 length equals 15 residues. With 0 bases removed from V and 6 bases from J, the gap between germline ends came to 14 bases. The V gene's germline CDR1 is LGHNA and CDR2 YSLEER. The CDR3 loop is CASSQEGKGRAEAFF. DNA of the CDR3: TGCGCCAGCAGCCAAGAAGGAAAGGGGAGGGCTGAAGCTTTCTTT.

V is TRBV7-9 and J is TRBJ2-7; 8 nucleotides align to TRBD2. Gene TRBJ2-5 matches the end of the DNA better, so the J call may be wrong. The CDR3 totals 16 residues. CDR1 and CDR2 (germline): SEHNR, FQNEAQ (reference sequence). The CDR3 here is CASSTYSGELSKTQYF. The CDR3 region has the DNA TGTGCCAGCAGCACATATAGCGGGGAGCTTTCTAAGACCCAGTACTTC.

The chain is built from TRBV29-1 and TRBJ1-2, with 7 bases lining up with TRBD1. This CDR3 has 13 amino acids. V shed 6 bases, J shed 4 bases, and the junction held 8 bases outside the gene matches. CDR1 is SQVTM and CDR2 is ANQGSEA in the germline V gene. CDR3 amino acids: CSVDRVLGYGYTF. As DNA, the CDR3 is TGCAGCGTAGACAGGGTACTCGGCTATGGCTACACCTTC.

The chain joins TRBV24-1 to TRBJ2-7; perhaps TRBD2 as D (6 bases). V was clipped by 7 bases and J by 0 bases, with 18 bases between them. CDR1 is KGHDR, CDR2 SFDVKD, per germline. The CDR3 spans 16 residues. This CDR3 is CATRSGREKISYEQYF. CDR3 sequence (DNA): TGTGCCACCAGGTCAGGACGGGAGAAAATCTCCTACGAGCAGTACTTC.

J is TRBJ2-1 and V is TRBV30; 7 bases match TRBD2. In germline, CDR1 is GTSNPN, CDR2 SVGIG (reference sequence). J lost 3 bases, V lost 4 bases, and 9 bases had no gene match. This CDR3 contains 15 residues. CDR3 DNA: TGTGCCTGGATCCGCAGCGGGGTGGGCTACAATGAGCAGTTCTTC. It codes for CAWIRSGVGYNEQFF.

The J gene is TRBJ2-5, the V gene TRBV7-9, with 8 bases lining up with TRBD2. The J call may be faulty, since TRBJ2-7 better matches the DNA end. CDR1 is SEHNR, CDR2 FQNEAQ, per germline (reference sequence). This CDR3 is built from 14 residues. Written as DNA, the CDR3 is TGTGCCAGCATAGACGGGAGGGCCTTCCACGAGCAGTACTTC. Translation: CASIDGRAFHEQYF.

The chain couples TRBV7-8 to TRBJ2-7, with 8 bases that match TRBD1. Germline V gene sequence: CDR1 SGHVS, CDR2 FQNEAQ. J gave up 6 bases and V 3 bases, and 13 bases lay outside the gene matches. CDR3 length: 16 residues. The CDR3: CASSLGRTGRLVEQYF. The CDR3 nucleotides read TGTGCCAGCAGCTTGGGTAGGACAGGGAGGCTTGTCGAGCAGTACTTC.

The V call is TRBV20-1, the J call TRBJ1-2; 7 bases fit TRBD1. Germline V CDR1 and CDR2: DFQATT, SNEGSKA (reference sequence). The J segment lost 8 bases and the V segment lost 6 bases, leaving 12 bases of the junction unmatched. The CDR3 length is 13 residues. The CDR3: CSAPGQPFDGYTF. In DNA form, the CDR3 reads TGCAGTGCCCCGGGACAGCCCTTTGACGGCTACACCTTC.

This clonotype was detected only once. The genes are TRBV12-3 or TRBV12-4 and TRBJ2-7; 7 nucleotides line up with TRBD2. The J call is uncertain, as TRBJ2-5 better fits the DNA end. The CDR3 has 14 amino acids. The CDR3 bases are TGTGCCAGCAGTCCGATTGGACTAGAAGAGACCCAGTACTTC. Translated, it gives CASSPIGLEETQYF.

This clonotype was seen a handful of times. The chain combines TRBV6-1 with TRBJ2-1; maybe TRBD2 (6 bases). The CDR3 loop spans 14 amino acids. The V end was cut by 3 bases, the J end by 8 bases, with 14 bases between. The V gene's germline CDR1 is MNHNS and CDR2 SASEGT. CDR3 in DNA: TGTGCCAGCAGTGAGTACTCCCCGGGGGATGAGCAGTTCTTC. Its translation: CASSEYSPGDEQFF.

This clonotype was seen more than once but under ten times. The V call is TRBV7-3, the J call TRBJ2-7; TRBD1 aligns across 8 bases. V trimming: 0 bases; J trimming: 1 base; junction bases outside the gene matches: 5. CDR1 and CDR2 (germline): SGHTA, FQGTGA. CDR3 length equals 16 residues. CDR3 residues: CASSLTAGGASYEQYF. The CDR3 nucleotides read TGTGCCAGCAGCTTAACCGCAGGGGGCGCATCCTACGAGCAGTACTTC.

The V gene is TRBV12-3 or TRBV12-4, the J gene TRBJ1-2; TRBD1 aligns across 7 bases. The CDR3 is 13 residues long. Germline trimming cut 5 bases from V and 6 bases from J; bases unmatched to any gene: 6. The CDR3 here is CASSPQGVHGYTF. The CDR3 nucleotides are TGTGCCAGCAGTCCCCAGGGGGTTCATGGCTACACCTTC.

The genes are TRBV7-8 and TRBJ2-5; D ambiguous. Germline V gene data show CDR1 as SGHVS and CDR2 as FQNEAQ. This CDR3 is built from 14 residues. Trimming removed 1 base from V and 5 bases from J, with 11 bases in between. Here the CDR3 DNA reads TGTGCCAGCAGCTTAGGTGTAGGGCGGGAGACCCAGTACTTC. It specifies CASSLGVGRETQYF.